This T cell receptor (beta chain) was obtained from a study of Tregs in tolerant kidney transplant recipients. Per the germline V gene, CDR1 is MGHRA and CDR2 is YSYEKL. Trimming took off 1 base at V and 4 bases at J, with 22 bases between the two ends. This CDR3 is 18 amino acids long. Sequencing used immunoSEQ multiplex PCR; TCRdb keeps in-frame clones, though not all of them. The sample consists of under 100,000 clones, approximately 94% of them appearing once. Points on this clone: No antigen is known for it.

Overall study results and limits: Findings come from small patient numbers and require larger validation. Tregs expanded with activated donor B cells seemed most donor-specific.

The sequenced sample was CD8+ T cells from blood. The V call is TRBV4-1, the J call TRBJ2-5; possible D gene TRBD2, 6 bases. The TCR was taken from a human donor in good health. CDR3 nucleotides: TGCGCCAGCAGCCAAGGGGACTCGGCCCATTCTGTCATAGAGACCCAGTACTTC. Residues: CASSQGDSAHSVIETQYF.